The following is a T cell receptor beta chain sequence with its context. Its cognate antigen has yet to be identified. There are no base qualities to consult, and no much larger clone falls within one base. V loses 6 bases, J loses 3 bases, and the germline ends lie 12 bases apart. There are 13 amino acids in the CDR3, from cysteine to phenylalanine inclusive. Here the CDR3 DNA is all that survives: 39 bases in frame from base 1. Based on the germline V gene, the CDR1 and CDR2 sequences are MGHDK and SYGVNS. Reads for this sample came from an Illumina HiSeq 1500. The public reads were run again by TCRdb, first through fastp at Q25 and then through MiXCR, and only productive beta chains were kept. When rows share a CDR3 protein, they turn into one entry using the most common DNA and genes. The sample table lists under 850,000 distinct CDR3 sequences, 35% to 45% of them with a count of one. The leading ten clones occupy under 3% of the sample.

This entry comes from a study of T cell repertoires in cytomegalovirus infection (dated by TCRdb to between 2018 and 2021). Some background on the complete study: Because public TCR beta signatures pointed to carriage of CMV infection together with the matching HLA type, the HLA type of each donor mattered for the analysis.

General conclusions and limits of the study: The ex vivo response was dominated by HLA-C-restricted CMV-specific TCR beta clonotypes, and the single most frequent clonotype in two of eight donors was supplied by these HLA-C-restricted clonotypes. Carriers of CMV infection plus the relevant HLA type were discriminated by the cumulative frequency of public TCR beta family members in the study cohort and in an independent roughly 340-donor cohort.

This TCR came from a human donor in good health (CMV status not recorded). Some clones in this sample may be carry-over from other donors' samples. Material: PBMCs. The chain is made from TRBV25-1 and TRBJ2-7; a confident D gene designation cannot be given. The DNA sequence is given as TGTGCCAGCAGGGCCCCAAAGGTCTACGAGCAGTACTTC. Protein translation: CASRAPKVYEQYF.